The 20 T cell receptor beta chains listed next were all sequenced from one sample in a study of T cell responses to AZD1222 COVID-19 vaccine. Method: immunoSEQ multiplex PCR; TCRdb's copy keeps in-frame clones and lacks some. The sample lists about 200,000 clones, 80% to 95% seen once, with around 1% in the top ten. Sequencing was performed on peripheral blood, taken 28 days after the second AZD1222 dose. These receptors all come from an adult who received the AZD1222 COVID-19 vaccine.

V gene TRBV19 combines with J gene TRBJ1-2, with TRBD1 identical over 9 bases. The CDR3 covers 13 residues. The V gene end was trimmed by 5 bases and the J gene end by 7 bases; junction bases not matched to a gene: 5. Germline values: CDR1 LNHDA, CDR2 SQIVND (reference sequence). In DNA, the CDR3 is TGTGCCAGTAGTGGGACAGGGCGTCGTGGCTACACCTTC. Residues: CASSGTGRRGYTF.

J is TRBJ2-1 and V is TRBV4-2, with D hard to call. The CDR3 is 16 residues long. Trimming stripped 0 bases from V and 0 bases from J, with 9 bases between. CDR1 is LGHNA and CDR2 is YNFKEQ in the germline V gene. In nucleotides, the CDR3 is TGTGCCAGCAGCCAAGATGGAGCTAGCTCCTACAATGAGCAGTTCTTC. Protein: CASSQDGASSYNEQFF.

This chain uses TRBV6-6 with TRBJ1-1; the D is unclear. This CDR3 region has 15 residues. V lost 6 bases and J lost 0, with 14 bases in between. The germline V gene encodes CDR1 MNHNY and CDR2 SVGAGI (reference sequence). The CDR3: CASSSGKPMNTEAFF. The CDR3 bases are TGTGCCAGCAGCTCCGGTAAACCTATGAACACTGAAGCTTTCTTT.

Only one count was recorded for this clone. The CDR3 DNA sequence: TGTGCCAGCAGCTTGGAGGGACAAAGCCCTAATTCACCCCTCCACTTT. Its protein is CASSLEGQSPNSPLHF. This chain connects TRBV5-5 to TRBJ1-6, with a tentative D call TRBD1 (6 bases). This CDR3 spans 16 amino acids. Germline V gene data show CDR1 as SGHKS and CDR2 as YYEKEE (reference sequence). V was clipped by 0 bases and J by 6 bases, with 13 bases between them. Filled out from reference TRBV5-5 and TRBJ1-6, the complete variable domain reads DAGVTQSPTHLIKTRGQQVTLRCSPISGHKSVSWYQQVLGQGPQFIFQYYEKEERGRGNFPDRFSARQFPNYSSELNVNALLLGDSALYLCASSLEGQSPNSPLHFGNGTRLTVT.

The V call is TRBV9, the J call TRBJ1-2; D is undetermined. The ends were cut back, 0 bases at V and 1 base at J, with 10 bases in the middle. CDR1 and CDR2 from the germline V gene are SGDLS and YYNGEE. This CDR3 is built from 15 residues. The CDR3 DNA reads TGTGCCAGCAGCGTAGAGGAAACCCTTAACTATGGCTACACCTTC. Translated: CASSVEETLNYGYTF.

The V call is TRBV4-3, the J call TRBJ1-1, with D possibly matching TRBD1 (6 bases). Deletions cut 0 bases from V and 5 bases from J, with 10 bases between. The CDR3 length is 14 residues. CDR1 LGHNA and CDR2 YSLEER come from the germline V gene. The CDR3 reads CASSQDRRGTEAFF. Written as DNA, the CDR3 is TGCGCCAGCAGCCAAGATAGGAGGGGGACTGAAGCTTTCTTT.

The chain employs TRBV6-2 or TRBV6-3 and TRBJ1-1; 7 nucleotides line up with TRBD1. Trimming took 6 bases from V and 5 from J; bases not matched to a gene: 21. Germline loops: CDR1 MNHEY, CDR2 SVGEGT. The CDR3 spans 18 residues. For the CDR3, the DNA is TGTGCCAGCAGCCTTCTTTCACAGGGGCGCTCCAAGGGTACTGAAGCTTTCTTT. Amino acid sequence: CASSLLSQGRSKGTEAFF.

This chain links TRBV18 with TRBJ1-5; 8 bases match TRBD1. The V gene end was trimmed by 5 bases and the J gene end by 5 bases; junction bases not matched to a gene: 5. The CDR3 has 14 residues. In germline, CDR1 is KGHSH, CDR2 LQKENI. CDR3 DNA: TGTGCCAGCTCAGGGGAACAGGGGGATCAGCCCCAGCATTTT. Its protein product is CASSGEQGDQPQHF.

The chain has TRBV12-3 or TRBV12-4 and TRBJ2-7; D could derive from TRBD1 or TRBD2 (5 bases each). CDR3 length: 13 residues. V shed 5 bases and J shed 6 bases, with 14 bases lying between them. The CDR3 DNA reads TGTGCCAGCAGTAACGGGGCCCCTGGCGAGCAGTACTTC. Translating gives CASSNGAPGEQYF.

This chain connects TRBV28 to TRBJ2-7; TRBD1 matches 7 bases. CDR1 and CDR2 from the germline V gene are MDHEN and SYDVKM. With 5 bases clipped from V and 4 bases from J, the junction kept 5 bases outside the gene matches. The CDR3 is 13 residues long. CDR3 residues: CASSPGQIYEQYF. CDR3 bases: TGTGCCAGCAGTCCGGGACAGATATACGAGCAGTACTTC.

CDR3 sequence reads: CASSTPGQGNYGYTF. As DNA, the CDR3 is TGTGCCAGCAGTACCCCGGGACAGGGAAACTATGGCTACACCTTC. The chain carries TRBV28 and TRBJ1-2, with TRBD1 identical over 9 bases. The CDR3 consists of 15 residues. V trimming: 5 bases; J trimming: 2 bases; junction bases outside the gene matches: 6. CDR1 MDHEN and CDR2 SYDVKM come from the germline V gene.

The CDR3 spells CASIGQGITGELFF. The CDR3 bases are TGTGCCAGCATCGGACAGGGGATCACCGGGGAGCTGTTTTTT. This chain links TRBV2 with TRBJ2-2; 9 bases align to TRBD1. J was trimmed by 4 bases and V by 7 bases; bases with no gene match: 4. The CDR3 covers 14 residues. Germline CDR1 reads SNHLY; CDR2 reads FYNNEI.

V is TRBV28 and J is TRBJ1-2, with D possibly TRBD1 on 5 matching bases. This CDR3 spans 14 amino acids. In germline, CDR1 is MDHEN, CDR2 SYDVKM. V was clipped by 3 bases and J by 8 bases, with 16 bases between them. Written as DNA, the CDR3 is TGTGCCAGCAGTTTGTTGGGGGAGCGGAGCGGCTACACCTTC. This codes for CASSLLGERSGYTF.

J is TRBJ2-3 and V is TRBV2; D possibly corresponds to TRBD1 (6 bases). Germline loops: CDR1 SNHLY, CDR2 FYNNEI. The CDR3 runs to 13 residues. Trimming shortened V by 7 bases and J by 2 bases, and 10 bases separated the two germline ends. DNA for the CDR3: TGTGCCAGCAACAGGGAGATCACAGATACGCAGTATTTT. This sequence encodes CASNREITDTQYF.

The CDR3 bases are TGTGCCAGCAGCTCCCCCGGGACATCTAACTATGGCTACACCTTC. Its protein product is CASSSPGTSNYGYTF. This rearrangement joins TRBV4-2 to TRBJ1-2, with TRBD1 as a possible D gene (6 bases). The V end was cut by 5 bases, the J end by 0 bases, with 13 bases between. The CDR3 consists of 15 residues. Per germline, CDR1 LGHNA and CDR2 YNFKEQ.

V usage is TRBV7-2 and J usage is TRBJ2-1, with no clear D. The germline V gene has CDR1 SGHTA and CDR2 FQGNSA. Trimming stripped 7 bases from V and 2 bases from J, with 6 bases between. This CDR3 has 12 amino acids. The CDR3 loop reads CASTMTYNEQFF. CDR3 coding DNA: TGTGCCAGCACCATGACCTACAATGAGCAGTTCTTC.

The genes are TRBV4-1 and TRBJ2-7; D unclear. V lost 1 base and J 5 bases, leaving 12 bases between the germline ends. Germline values: CDR1 MGHRA, CDR2 YSYEKL. This CDR3 is built from 14 residues. The CDR3 loop is CASSQGHMSDEQYF. In nucleotides, the CDR3 is TGCGCCAGCAGCCAAGGGCATATGAGTGACGAGCAGTACTTC.

This sequence joins TRBV5-1 and TRBJ1-1; D possibly corresponds to TRBD1 (6 bases). Germline V CDR1 and CDR2: SGHRS, YFSETQ. Trimming stripped 1 base from V and 6 bases from J, with 13 bases between. The CDR3 runs 14 residues. CDR3 loop: CASSLNRDVAEAFF. The CDR3 DNA reads as TGCGCCAGCAGCTTGAACAGGGATGTAGCTGAAGCTTTCTTT.

This clone has just a few counts. The rearrangement uses TRBV28 and TRBJ1-1; the match to TRBD1 covers 8 bases. CDR3 length equals 14 residues. The germline V gene has CDR1 MDHEN and CDR2 SYDVKM. The V and J ends lost 4 bases and 4 bases, in that order; junction bases with no gene match: 5. CDR3 sequence reads: CASSSGTGGTEAFF. In nucleotides, the CDR3 is TGTGCCAGCAGTTCGGGGACAGGCGGCACTGAAGCTTTCTTT.

V gene TRBV10-3 combines with J gene TRBJ1-1, with D perhaps matching TRBD1 (5 bases). Trimming took off 6 bases at V and 1 base at J, with 12 bases between the two ends. The CDR3 spans 14 residues. Per germline, CDR1 ENHRY and CDR2 SYGVKD. CDR3 bases: TGTGCCATCAGCCCAGGACACCCGAACACTGAAGCTTTCTTT. Encoded protein: CAISPGHPNTEAFF.